One and the same sample provided the 23 T cell receptor beta chains below, sequenced in a study of radiation and T cells in renal cell carcinoma. Time point specified: blood 2 weeks post-SBRT. Treatment specified: 15 Gy SBRT to primary tumor, nephrectomy 4 weeks later. The protocol was immunoSEQ multiplex PCR, while the TCRdb copy is restricted to in-frame clones and leaves out a portion. The sample records around 80,000 clones, around 76% being singletons. The sequencing here drew on blood, taken from a patient whose treatment included radiotherapy and nephrectomy. Receptors were obtained from a man in his 60s with renal cell carcinoma.

This chain links TRBV19 with TRBJ2-5, with D unresolved. The CDR3 extends over 12 amino acids. With 4 bases removed from V and 3 bases from J, the gap between germline ends came to 6 bases. Germline V lookup: CDR1 LNHDA, CDR2 SQIVND (reference sequence). The CDR3 protein is CASSTAEETQYF. The CDR3 DNA follows: TGTGCCAGTAGTACGGCAGAAGAGACCCAGTACTTC.

V and J are TRBV28 and TRBJ2-7, with 9 bases matching TRBD1. V lost 5 bases, J lost 5 bases, and 4 bases stayed unmatched. This CDR3 contains 13 residues. The germline V gene has CDR1 MDHEN and CDR2 SYDVKM. The CDR3 region is CASSIQGADEQYF. Written as DNA, the CDR3 is TGTGCCAGCAGTATACAGGGGGCGGACGAGCAGTACTTC.

The CDR3: CASSLKLAGGNEQFF. In DNA form, the CDR3 reads TGTGCCAGCAGCTTAAAACTAGCGGGAGGTAATGAGCAGTTCTTC. This chain links TRBV7-2 with TRBJ2-1; TRBD2 agrees at 12 bases. Germline-derived CDR1 and CDR2 are SGHTA and FQGNSA. V lost 2 bases to trimming and J lost 7 bases; unmatched junction nucleotides: 3. CDR3 length: 15 amino acids.

The genes are TRBV6-1 and TRBJ2-3, with a possible D match to TRBD2 (6 bases). The V end lost 5 bases, the J end lost 1 base, and 10 bases lay between the germline ends. CDR1 and CDR2 from the germline V gene are MNHNS and SASEGT. The CDR3 extends over 14 amino acids. CDR3 DNA sequence: TGTGCCAGCAGTTCGGAGCGGGGCACAGATACGCAGTATTTT. Protein: CASSSERGTDTQYF.

J is TRBJ2-2 and V is TRBV10-3; 9 nucleotides line up with TRBD1. With 3 bases clipped from V and 4 bases from J, the junction kept 6 bases outside the gene matches. Germline V gene data show CDR1 as ENHRY and CDR2 as SYGVKD. CDR3 length: 16 amino acids. CDR3 in amino acids: CAISDAGTGLTGELFF. The DNA of the CDR3 is TGTGCCATCAGTGATGCTGGGACAGGGCTCACCGGGGAGCTGTTTTTT.

V gene TRBV11-2 combines with J gene TRBJ1-2, with no clear D. Trimming took off 0 bases at V and 4 bases at J, with 6 bases between the two ends. The CDR3 runs to 13 residues. The V gene's germline CDR1 is SGHAT and CDR2 FQNNGV. The CDR3 nucleotides are TGTGCCAGCAGCTTAGATAACAGCTATGGCTACACCTTC. This translates into CASSLDNSYGYTF.

The rearrangement links TRBV23-1 to TRBJ2-1; D is unresolved. TRBV23-1 is an open reading frame whose function is uncertain. The CDR3 is 15 amino acids. V shed 2 bases and J shed 3 bases, with 11 bases lying between them. CDR3 DNA: TGCGCCAGCAGTCAAGGTGTTGGGTACTACAATGAGCAGTTCTTC. Translated: CASSQGVGYYNEQFF.

Only a few counts were recorded for this clone. Other DNA sequences of this sample code for an identical CDR3. The rearrangement links TRBV6-5 to TRBJ2-2; no clear D gene. The CDR3 totals 14 residues. Germline CDR1 MNHEY, CDR2 SVGAGI. V lost 0 bases to trimming and J lost 3 bases, with 5 bases between them. The CDR3 DNA reads TGTGCCAGCAGTTACTCGACGCACACCGGGGAGCTGTTTTTT. It encodes CASSYSTHTGELFF.

The chain combines TRBV5-1 with TRBJ2-3; 7 bases line up with TRBD1. The ends lost 0 bases at V and 5 bases at J; junction bases unmatched: 3. The CDR3 has 14 residues. Germline lookup yields CDR1 SGHRS and CDR2 YFSETQ. CDR3: CASSLGAGGDTQYF. CDR3 DNA: TGCGCCAGCAGCTTGGGAGCAGGGGGAGATACGCAGTATTTT.

The V gene is TRBV7-9, the J gene TRBJ2-3, with D possibly being TRBD2 (6 bases). The CDR3 extends over 15 amino acids. Germline assignment: CDR1 SEHNR and CDR2 FQNEAQ (reference sequence). Trimming cost V 7 bases and J 5 bases, with 19 bases left between them. CDR3 bases: TGTGCCAGCACTACTAAGGGAGGTTCGATAGATACGCAGTATTTT. Translation gives CASTTKGGSIDTQYF. Full variable domain (rest looked up from reference TRBV7-9 and TRBJ2-3): DTGVSQNPRHKITKRGQNVTFRCDPISEHNRLYWYRQTLGQGPEFLTYFQNEAQLEKSRLLSDRFSAERPKGSFSTLEIQRTEQGDSAMYLCASTTKGGSIDTQYFGPGTRLTVL.

The chain uses TRBV7-9 and TRBJ2-7; perhaps TRBD1 as D (5 bases). Trimming took off 1 base at V and 1 base at J, with 14 bases between the two ends. Germline V gene lookup returns CDR1 SEHNR and CDR2 FQNEAQ (reference sequence). This CDR3 contains 16 residues. The CDR3, as DNA: TGTGCCAGCAGCTTAGAAGGGGCGGAGAGATCCTACGAGCAGTACTTC. This codes for CASSLEGAERSYEQYF.

The chain combines TRBV7-9 with TRBJ1-2, with D maybe TRBD1 (5 bases). The CDR3 is 15 amino acids. Germline V gene sequence: CDR1 SEHNR, CDR2 FQNEAQ (reference sequence). Trimming left V 1 base short and J 5 bases short, with 14 bases between. CDR3 protein: CASSLVRGSGYGYTF. In DNA, the CDR3 is TGTGCCAGCAGCTTAGTGCGGGGCAGCGGATATGGCTACACCTTC. Together with reference TRBV7-9 and TRBJ1-2, the CDR3 gives the full variable domain: DTGVSQNPRHKITKRGQNVTFRCDPISEHNRLYWYRQTLGQGPEFLTYFQNEAQLEKSRLLSDRFSAERPKGSFSTLEIQRTEQGDSAMYLCASSLVRGSGYGYTFGSGTRLTVV.

The CDR3 bases are TGTGCCAGCAGCGTAGAACGGGCGCCCAGCTTGTCCAATGAGCAGTTCTTC. Residues: CASSVERAPSLSNEQFF. The genes are TRBV9 and TRBJ2-1; D remains ambiguous. The germline V and J ends were trimmed by 0 bases and 6 bases, with 19 bases remaining between them. Germline V gene lookup returns CDR1 SGDLS and CDR2 YYNGEE. There are 17 residues in the CDR3.

The chain couples TRBV29-1 to TRBJ2-3; unclear D gene. The V end lost 6 bases, the J end lost 0 bases, and 13 bases lay between the germline ends. The CDR3 contains 14 residues. Germline CDR1 reads SQVTM; CDR2 reads ANQGSEA. In DNA form, the CDR3 reads TGCAGCGTCAGAGCTGGAGTTAGCACAGATACGCAGTATTTT. Protein: CSVRAGVSTDTQYF.

The V gene is TRBV5-1, the J gene TRBJ2-2; no definite D call. Trimming left V 0 bases short and J 5 bases short, with 11 bases between. This CDR3 comprises 15 residues. Germline V gene lookup returns CDR1 SGHRS and CDR2 YFSETQ. The CDR3 protein is CASSLGSVLTGELFF. The CDR3 DNA reads TGCGCCAGCAGCTTGGGTTCAGTTTTGACCGGGGAGCTGTTTTTT.

This clone was detected only once. This rearrangement joins TRBV4-1 to TRBJ2-7, with 10 bases that match TRBD2. The CDR3 totals 16 residues. V was pared by 0 bases and J by 3 bases, with 5 bases of the junction left unmatched. Germline V CDR1 and CDR2: MGHRA, YSYEKL. This CDR3 is CASSQDGPSGSYEQYF. CDR3 sequence (DNA): TGCGCCAGCAGCCAAGATGGTCCTAGCGGGAGCTACGAGCAGTACTTC.

The rearrangement uses TRBV27 and TRBJ2-7; 8 positions match TRBD1. CDR1 is MNHEY, CDR2 SMNVEV, per germline (reference sequence). This CDR3 spans 15 amino acids. J lost 2 bases, V lost 4 bases, and 7 bases had no gene match. The CDR3: CASSSRDRLTYEQYF. Written as DNA, the CDR3 is TGTGCCAGCAGTTCCCGGGACAGGTTAACCTACGAGCAGTACTTC.

The chain carries TRBV4-3 and TRBJ2-2; 13 nucleotides line up with TRBD2. The CDR3 loop spans 16 amino acids. After removal of 4 bases from V and 3 bases from J, the junction contained 2 bases not matched to a gene. Germline CDR1 reads LGHNA; CDR2 reads YSLEER. The CDR3 DNA is TGCGCCAGCAGCCGGGGACTAGCGGGATACACCGGGGAGCTGTTTTTT. As protein: CASSRGLAGYTGELFF.

The rearrangement joins TRBV9 to TRBJ2-1; D ambiguous. The germline CDR1 and CDR2 sequences are SGDLS and YYNGEE. Between the trimmed V and J ends, which lost 2 bases and 5 bases, there was a span of 5 bases. This CDR3 comprises 12 residues. For the CDR3, the DNA is TGTGCCAGCAGCGTCCCGGACAATGAGCAGTTCTTC. Encoded protein: CASSVPDNEQFF.

The rearrangement links TRBV18 to TRBJ1-3; D call uncertain. There are 13 residues in the CDR3. Germline V gene data show CDR1 as KGHSH and CDR2 as LQKENI. The V gene lost 6 bases and the J gene lost 0 bases, with 6 bases spanning the gap. CDR3 loop: CASSTTSGNTIYF. In DNA, the CDR3 is TGTGCCAGCTCTACGACCTCTGGAAACACCATATATTTT.

The rearrangement joins TRBV5-1 to TRBJ2-5; 12 nucleotides line up with TRBD2. CDR1 and CDR2 from the germline V gene are SGHRS and YFSETQ. Trimming at V came to 2 bases and at J to 2 bases, leaving 10 bases not matched to a gene. This CDR3 contains 18 residues. Here the CDR3 DNA reads TGCGCCAGCAGCTTAGGGCTAGCGGGAGGGTCAGGGCAAGAGACCCAGTACTTC. This translates into CASSLGLAGGSGQETQYF.

CDR3 loop: CASSLGTSGSSRSYEQYF. The CDR3 DNA reads as TGTGCCAGCAGTCTCGGGACTAGCGGGAGTTCGCGATCCTACGAGCAGTACTTC. The chain links TRBV7-8 to TRBJ2-7, with 14 positions matching TRBD2. V trimming: 6 bases; J trimming: 1 base; junction bases outside the gene matches: 11. The CDR3 totals 18 residues. Looked up from germline, CDR1 is SGHVS and CDR2 is FQNEAQ.

The chain joins TRBV4-1 to TRBJ2-2; 14 bases agree with TRBD2. CDR1 and CDR2 from the germline V gene are MGHRA and YSYEKL. V was clipped by 4 bases and J by 3 bases; unmatched bases: 4. The length of the CDR3 is 17 residues. The CDR3 protein is CASSPTGLAGDTGELFF. CDR3 nucleotide sequence: TGCGCCAGCAGCCCCACGGGACTAGCGGGAGACACCGGGGAGCTGTTTTTT.